This entry lists 27 T cell receptor beta chains sequenced from one sample in a study of OX40 agonist ivuxolimab in advanced cancers. The table came from immunoSEQ multiplex PCR; TCRdb's copy has only in-frame clones and leaves some out. The table lists roughly 53,000 clones, roughly 80% of them singletons. The specimen comprised CD4+ or CD8+ T cells sorted from blood, sampled in a trial of the OX40 agonist ivuxolimab. The receptors were gathered from an adult with an advanced solid tumor such as melanoma, head and neck, liver or kidney cancer.

The chain couples TRBV7-3 to TRBJ2-3; tentative D call: TRBD1 (5 bases). The CDR3 has 13 amino acids. CDR1 and CDR2 (germline): SGHTA, FQGTGA. V lost 5 bases to trimming and J lost 5 bases, with 11 bases between them. The CDR3 is CASSPARVDTQYF. Here the CDR3 DNA reads TGTGCCAGCAGCCCAGCCAGGGTAGATACGCAGTATTTT.

The sample holds one count of this clone. The V gene is TRBV12-5, the J gene TRBJ1-2, with D uncertain. The CDR3 length is 13 residues. V was trimmed by 2 bases and J by 8 bases, leaving 12 bases between them. In germline, CDR1 is LGHNT, CDR2 FRNRAP. As DNA, the CDR3 is TGTGCTAGTGGTTTGCTCACGAGCATGGGCTACACCTTC. This codes for CASGLLTSMGYTF.

This clone was observed a handful of times. The V and J genes are TRBV5-1 and TRBJ2-7; D might be TRBD1 (5 bases). This CDR3 region has 14 residues. The germline V gene encodes CDR1 SGHRS and CDR2 YFSETQ. Trimming took 6 bases from V and 3 from J, leaving 16 bases between them. The CDR3 here is CASTNTGSLYEQYF. The CDR3 DNA is TGCGCCAGCACTAATACAGGTAGTCTCTACGAGCAGTACTTC.

The chain carries TRBV5-1 and TRBJ2-3; 12 bases are shared with TRBD2. The V segment lost 5 bases and the J segment 4 bases; nucleotides outside the gene matches: 8. Germline lookup yields CDR1 SGHRS and CDR2 YFSETQ. This CDR3 comprises 16 residues. CDR3 nucleotide sequence: TGCGCCAGCAGACCTGGACTAGCGGGAATTTCAGATACGCAGTATTTT. It codes for CASRPGLAGISDTQYF.

The rearrangement uses TRBV5-1 and TRBJ2-5; tentatively, D is TRBD2 (7 bases). The CDR3 sequence is 15 residues long. Germline V CDR1 and CDR2: SGHRS, YFSETQ. V was trimmed by 1 base and J by 2 bases, leaving 12 bases between them. In DNA form, the CDR3 reads TGCGCCAGCAGCTTGTCGGGGGGCGGGCAAGAGACCCAGTACTTC. It yields the protein CASSLSGGGQETQYF.

This clone was picked up one time. This rearrangement joins TRBV10-3 to TRBJ1-5; 7 positions agree with TRBD1. V lost 2 bases and J lost 4; bases outside the gene matches: 2. The CDR3 runs to 14 residues. CDR1 is ENHRY and CDR2 is SYGVKD in the germline V gene. In nucleotides, the CDR3 is TGTGCCATCAGTGAGGGACAGGCGAATCAGCCCCAGCATTTT. Amino acid sequence: CAISEGQANQPQHF.

The chain links TRBV19 to TRBJ1-3, with D maybe TRBD1 (6 bases). V gave up 1 base and J gave up 0 bases, with 13 bases separating them. Germline V CDR1 and CDR2: LNHDA, SQIVND (reference sequence). The CDR3 runs to 17 residues. Here the CDR3 DNA reads TGTGCCAGTAGTATAGGGGGGCCAGGCAACTCTGGAAACACCATATATTTT. Residues: CASSIGGPGNSGNTIYF.

V usage is TRBV11-2 and J usage is TRBJ1-6; D is ambiguous. The CDR3 sequence is 13 residues long. With 1 base removed from V and 5 bases from J, the gap between germline ends came to 3 bases. Germline CDR1 SGHAT, CDR2 FQNNGV. This chain's CDR3 is CASSLADNSPLHF. The CDR3 DNA is TGTGCCAGCAGCTTAGCGGATAATTCACCCCTCCACTTT.

This clone occurred a few times. The CDR3 here is CASSSRTGYTDTQYF. The CDR3 DNA follows: TGTGCCAGCAGTTCCAGGACAGGTTACACAGATACGCAGTATTTT. This chain connects TRBV6-5 to TRBJ2-3; 7 bases align to TRBD1. The germline V gene has CDR1 MNHEY and CDR2 SVGAGI. This CDR3 has 15 amino acids. Losses at the gene ends were 4 bases for V and 2 bases for J; bases not matched to a gene: 6.

The V gene is TRBV6-1, the J gene TRBJ2-3, with D perhaps matching TRBD2 (6 bases). V was pared by 9 bases and J by 6 bases, with 22 bases between. CDR1 is MNHNS and CDR2 is SASEGT in the germline V gene. CDR3 size: 15 residues. CDR3 DNA sequence: TGTGCCAGTACGAGGGACTCTCGATTTGGGGATACGCAGTATTTT. It codes for CASTRDSRFGDTQYF.

The genes are TRBV2 and TRBJ2-1, with TRBD2 identical over 7 bases. The CDR3 extends over 13 amino acids. Unmatched junction bases numbered 10, after V lost 4 bases and J lost 13 bases. CDR1 and CDR2 (germline): SNHLY, FYNNEI. Here the CDR3 DNA reads TGTGCCAGCAGTGTTTTTTCAGCGGGAAGTCAGTTCTTC. Translated, it gives CASSVFSAGSQFF.

This chain links TRBV6-6 with TRBJ2-7, with D tentatively TRBD1 (5 bases). Trimming removed 2 bases at V and 3 bases at J, with 8 bases between. CDR3 length: 13 residues. CDR1 and CDR2 (germline): MNHNY, SVGAGI (reference sequence). The CDR3 reads CASSYHQGYEQYF. The CDR3 nucleotides read TGTGCCAGCAGTTACCATCAGGGCTACGAGCAGTACTTC.

CDR3 sequence reads: CASSEQQPSYNEQFF. The CDR3 DNA reads as TGTGCCAGCAGTGAACAACAACCCTCCTACAATGAGCAGTTCTTC. The V gene is TRBV6-1, the J gene TRBJ2-1; D remains unclear. The CDR3 consists of 15 residues. The V end lost 2 bases, the J end lost 0 bases, and 8 bases lay between the germline ends. Germline V gene sequence: CDR1 MNHNS, CDR2 SASEGT.

V usage is TRBV30 and J usage is TRBJ1-5; D uncertain. Germline values: CDR1 GTSNPN, CDR2 SVGIG (reference sequence). The ends were cut back, 1 base at V and 4 bases at J, with 8 bases in the middle. CDR3 length equals 13 residues. The CDR3 bases are TGTGCCTGGAGTGGCCAGGTAAATCAGCCCCAGCATTTT. Encoded protein: CAWSGQVNQPQHF.

V and J are TRBV18 and TRBJ2-7; 9 bases map to TRBD1. Germline V gives CDR1 KGHSH, CDR2 LQKENI. V shed 5 bases and J 2 bases; nucleotides not matched to a gene: 7. The CDR3 spans 15 residues. DNA of the CDR3: TGTGCCAGCTCATCCCCGGGACAGGGAACCTACGAGCAGTACTTC. This gives the protein CASSSPGQGTYEQYF.

The chain links TRBV9 to TRBJ1-2; tentatively, D is TRBD1 (5 bases). The ends were cut back, 2 bases at V and 4 bases at J, with 12 bases in the middle. Germline lookup yields CDR1 SGDLS and CDR2 YYNGEE. CDR3 length: 14 amino acids. DNA for the CDR3: TGTGCCAGCAGCGTCGGTACAGGAGCCTATGGCTACACCTTC. Translated: CASSVGTGAYGYTF.

The rearrangement uses TRBV11-2 and TRBJ2-7; D unresolved. V lost 3 bases and J 12 bases, leaving 18 bases between the germline ends. Germline V gives CDR1 SGHAT, CDR2 FQNNGV. The CDR3 totals 13 residues. CDR3 loop: CASSFNLIGDLYF. In DNA, the CDR3 is TGTGCCAGCAGCTTCAATCTGATCGGAGATCTGTACTTC.

The rearrangement links TRBV28 to TRBJ1-2; 11 bases agree with TRBD1. This CDR3 is built from 18 residues. The germline gives CDR1 MDHEN, CDR2 SYDVKM. The junction had 15 bases not matched to a gene; V was cut back by 5 bases and J by 4 bases. The chain's CDR3 is CASSLPRTGGASRYGYTF. CDR3 coding DNA: TGTGCCAGCAGTCTCCCTCGGACAGGGGGCGCTTCTCGCTATGGCTACACCTTC.

This chain joins TRBV9 and TRBJ2-7; 13 nucleotides match TRBD2. This CDR3 has 16 residues. Germline CDR1 is SGDLS and CDR2 is YYNGEE. The ends lost 4 bases at V and 3 bases at J; junction bases unmatched: 7. CDR3 coding DNA: TGTGCCAGCAGCCCCGGACTAGCGGGAGACATCTACGAGCAGTACTTC. It encodes CASSPGLAGDIYEQYF.

The chain carries TRBV11-2 and TRBJ1-1; D ambiguous. CDR1 and CDR2 (germline): SGHAT, FQNNGV. The CDR3 consists of 15 residues. V was pared by 5 bases and J by 5 bases, with 18 bases between. This CDR3 is CASSPIYPRGTEAFF. DNA of the CDR3: TGTGCCAGCAGCCCAATATACCCCCGGGGTACTGAAGCTTTCTTT.

The rearrangement uses TRBV5-4 and TRBJ1-2; unclear D gene. The CDR3 is made up of 14 amino acids. CDR1 SGHNT and CDR2 YYREEE come from the germline V gene (reference sequence). Trimming stripped 2 bases from V and 4 bases from J, with 12 bases between. The CDR3 loop reads CASSFSGGGYGYTF. CDR3 DNA: TGTGCCAGCAGCTTCTCCGGAGGTGGCTATGGCTACACCTTC.

This chain uses TRBV5-4 with TRBJ1-2, with a weak D call TRBD1 (6 bases). The CDR3 is 14 residues long. Germline V gives CDR1 SGHNT, CDR2 YYREEE (reference sequence). Trimming stripped 4 bases from V and 3 bases from J, with 13 bases between. The CDR3 here is CASSHPTGDYGYTF. The DNA for the CDR3 is TGTGCCAGCAGCCATCCGACAGGCGACTATGGCTACACCTTC. Full variable domain (rest looked up from reference TRBV5-4 and TRBJ1-2): ETGVTQSPTHLIKTRGQQVTLRCSSQSGHNTVSWYQQALGQGPQFIFQYYREEENGRGNFPPRFSGLQFPNYSSELNVNALELDDSALYLCASSHPTGDYGYTFGSGTRLTVV.

The chain recombines TRBV7-2 with TRBJ1-2; 9 nucleotides agree with TRBD1. J gave up 4 bases and V 3 bases, and 6 bases lay outside the gene matches. The CDR3 length is 15 residues. CDR1 SGHTA and CDR2 FQGNSA come from the germline V gene. Here the CDR3 reads CASSLGDRAPYGYTF. CDR3 in DNA: TGTGCCAGCAGCTTGGGGGACAGGGCACCCTATGGCTACACCTTC.

This clone came up once. The V call is TRBV27, the J call TRBJ1-2; 11 bases align to TRBD1. Germline lookup yields CDR1 MNHEY and CDR2 SMNVEV (reference sequence). CDR3 length equals 15 residues. V lost 6 bases, J lost 9 bases, and 12 bases stayed unmatched. The CDR3 DNA follows: TGTGCCAGCAGGGGACAGGGGGAACTCCTTTTGAGCTACACCTTC. Translation gives CASRGQGELLLSYTF.

The chain uses TRBV11-2 and TRBJ2-1; weak D call: TRBD1 (5 bases). Per germline, CDR1 SGHAT and CDR2 FQNNGV. The CDR3 totals 16 residues. The V and J ends lost 5 bases and 8 bases respectively, with 22 bases between them. The CDR3 sequence: CASSPVGRIRNDEQFF. In DNA, the CDR3 is TGTGCCAGCAGCCCTGTGGGGCGGATACGTAACGATGAGCAGTTCTTC.

At least ten counts were recorded for this clone. The gene calls are TRBV30 and TRBJ1-3; 7 bases align to TRBD1. CDR1 GTSNPN and CDR2 SVGIG come from the germline V gene (reference sequence). The CDR3 has 13 residues. The CDR3 nucleotides are TGTGCACACGACAGGGCTGGTGGAAACACCATATATTTT. Its protein is CAHDRAGGNTIYF.

In DNA, the CDR3 is TGCGCCAGCAGCGAGACAGGCTACAATGAGCAGTTCTTC. Amino acids: CASSETGYNEQFF. This chain joins TRBV10-2 and TRBJ2-1; tentatively, D is TRBD1 (6 bases). The germline V gene encodes CDR1 WSHSY and CDR2 SAAADI. Trimming pared 6 bases from V and 3 bases from J, leaving 9 bases between. This CDR3 has 13 amino acids.